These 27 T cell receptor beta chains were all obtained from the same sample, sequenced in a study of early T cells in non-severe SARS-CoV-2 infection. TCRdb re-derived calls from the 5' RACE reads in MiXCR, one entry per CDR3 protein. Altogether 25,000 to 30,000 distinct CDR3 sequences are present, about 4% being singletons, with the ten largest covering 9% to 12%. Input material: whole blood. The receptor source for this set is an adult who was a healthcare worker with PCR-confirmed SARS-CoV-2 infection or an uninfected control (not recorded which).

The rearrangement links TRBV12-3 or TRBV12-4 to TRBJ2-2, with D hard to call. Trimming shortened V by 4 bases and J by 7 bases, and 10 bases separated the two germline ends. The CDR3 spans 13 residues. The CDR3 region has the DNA TGTGCCAGCAGTTCTCTGAAGATCGGGGAGCTGTTTTTT. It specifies CASSSLKIGELFF.

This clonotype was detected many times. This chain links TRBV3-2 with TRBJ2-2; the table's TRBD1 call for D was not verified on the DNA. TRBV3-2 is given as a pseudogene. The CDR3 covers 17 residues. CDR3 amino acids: CASSQDPRGANTGELFF. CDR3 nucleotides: TGTGCCAGCAGCCAAGATCCCAGGGGGGCGAACACCGGGGAGCTGTTTTTT.

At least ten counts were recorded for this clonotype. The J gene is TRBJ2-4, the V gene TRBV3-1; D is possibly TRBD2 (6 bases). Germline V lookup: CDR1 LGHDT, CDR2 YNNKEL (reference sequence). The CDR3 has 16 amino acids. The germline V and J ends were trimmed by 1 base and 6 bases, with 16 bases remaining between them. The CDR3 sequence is CASSQGSGLVGNIQYF. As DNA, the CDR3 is TGTGCCAGCAGCCAAGGAAGCGGGCTGGTTGGAAACATTCAGTACTTC.

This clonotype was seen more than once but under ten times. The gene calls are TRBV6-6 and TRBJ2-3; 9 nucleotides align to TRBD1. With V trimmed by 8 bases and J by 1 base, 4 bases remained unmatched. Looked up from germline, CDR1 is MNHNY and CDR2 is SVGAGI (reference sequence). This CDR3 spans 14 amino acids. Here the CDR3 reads CASAGQGGTDTQYF. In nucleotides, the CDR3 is TGTGCCAGCGCGGGACAGGGCGGCACAGATACGCAGTATTTT.

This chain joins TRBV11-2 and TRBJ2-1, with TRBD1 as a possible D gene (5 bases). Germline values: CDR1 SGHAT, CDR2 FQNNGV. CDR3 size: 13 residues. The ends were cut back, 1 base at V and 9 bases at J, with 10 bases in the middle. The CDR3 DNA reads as TGTGCCAGCAGCTTAGTGGGGCAAAGTGAGCAGTTCTTC. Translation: CASSLVGQSEQFF.

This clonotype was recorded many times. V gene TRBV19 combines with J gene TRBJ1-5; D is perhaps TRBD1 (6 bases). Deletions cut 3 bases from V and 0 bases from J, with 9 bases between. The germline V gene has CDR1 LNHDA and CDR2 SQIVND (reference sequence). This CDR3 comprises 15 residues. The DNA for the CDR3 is TGTGCCAGTAGTATCGGGGGGCTTAGCAATCAGCCCCAGCATTTT. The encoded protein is CASSIGGLSNQPQHF.

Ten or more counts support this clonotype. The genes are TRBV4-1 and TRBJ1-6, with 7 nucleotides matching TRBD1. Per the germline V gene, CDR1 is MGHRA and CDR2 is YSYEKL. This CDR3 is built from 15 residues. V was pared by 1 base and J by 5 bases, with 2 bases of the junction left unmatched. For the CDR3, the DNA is TGCGCCAGCAGCCAAGGACAGGGAAATAATTCACCCCTCCACTTT. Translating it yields CASSQGQGNNSPLHF.

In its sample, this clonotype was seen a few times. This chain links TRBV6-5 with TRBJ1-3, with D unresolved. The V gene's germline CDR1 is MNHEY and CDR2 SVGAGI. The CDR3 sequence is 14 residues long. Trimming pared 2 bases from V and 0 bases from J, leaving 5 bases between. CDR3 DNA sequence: TGTGCCAGCAGTTACACGGGCTCTGGAAACACCATATATTTT. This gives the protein CASSYTGSGNTIYF.

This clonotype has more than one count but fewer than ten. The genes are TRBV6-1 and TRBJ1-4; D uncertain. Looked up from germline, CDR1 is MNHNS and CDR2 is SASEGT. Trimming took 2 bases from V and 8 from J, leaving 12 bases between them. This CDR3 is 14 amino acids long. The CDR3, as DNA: TGTGCCAGCAGTGAATCTGGCTCCGTGGAAAAACTGTTTTTT. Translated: CASSESGSVEKLFF.

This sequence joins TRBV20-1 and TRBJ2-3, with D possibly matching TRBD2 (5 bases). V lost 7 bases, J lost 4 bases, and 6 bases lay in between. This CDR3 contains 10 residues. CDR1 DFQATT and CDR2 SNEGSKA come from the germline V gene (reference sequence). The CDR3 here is CSVGADTQYF. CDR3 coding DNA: TGCAGTGTGGGAGCAGATACGCAGTATTTT.

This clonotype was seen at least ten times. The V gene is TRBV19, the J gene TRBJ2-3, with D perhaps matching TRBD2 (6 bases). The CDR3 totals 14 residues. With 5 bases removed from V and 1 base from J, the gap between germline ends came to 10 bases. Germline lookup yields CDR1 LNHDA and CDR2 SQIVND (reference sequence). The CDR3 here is CASSFQRGTDTQYF. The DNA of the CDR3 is TGTGCCAGTAGTTTCCAGCGGGGCACAGATACGCAGTATTTT.

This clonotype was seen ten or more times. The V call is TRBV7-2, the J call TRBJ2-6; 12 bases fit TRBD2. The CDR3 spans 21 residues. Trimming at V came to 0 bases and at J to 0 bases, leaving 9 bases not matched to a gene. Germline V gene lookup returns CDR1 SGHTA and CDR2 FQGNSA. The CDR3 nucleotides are TGTGCCAGCAGCTTAGCGAGAACTAGCGGGAGGTTCTCCTCTGGGGCCAACGTCCTGACTTTC. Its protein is CASSLARTSGRFSSGANVLTF.

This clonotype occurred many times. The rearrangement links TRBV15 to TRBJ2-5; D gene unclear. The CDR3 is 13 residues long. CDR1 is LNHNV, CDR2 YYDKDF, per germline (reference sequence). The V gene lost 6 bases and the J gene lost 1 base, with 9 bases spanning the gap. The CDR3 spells CATSVNFQETQYF. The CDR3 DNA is TGTGCCACCAGTGTCAACTTCCAAGAGACCCAGTACTTC.

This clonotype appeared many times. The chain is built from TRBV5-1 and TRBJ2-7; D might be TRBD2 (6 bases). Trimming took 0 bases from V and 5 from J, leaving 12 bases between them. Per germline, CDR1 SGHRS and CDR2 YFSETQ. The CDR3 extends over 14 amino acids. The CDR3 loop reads CASSLDFSGDEQYF. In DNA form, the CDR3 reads TGCGCCAGCAGCTTGGACTTTAGCGGCGACGAGCAGTACTTC.

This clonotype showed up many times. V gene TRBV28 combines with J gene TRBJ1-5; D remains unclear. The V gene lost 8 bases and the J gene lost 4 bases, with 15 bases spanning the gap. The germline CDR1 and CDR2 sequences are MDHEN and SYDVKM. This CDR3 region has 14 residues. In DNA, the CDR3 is TGTGCCAGCGGAAAAGCGCACCTAAATCAGCCCCAGCATTTT. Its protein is CASGKAHLNQPQHF.

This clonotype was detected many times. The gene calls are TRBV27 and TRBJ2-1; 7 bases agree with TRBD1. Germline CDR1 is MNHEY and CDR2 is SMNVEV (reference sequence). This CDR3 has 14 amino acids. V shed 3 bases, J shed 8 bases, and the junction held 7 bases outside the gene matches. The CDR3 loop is CASSLNRGGDEQFF. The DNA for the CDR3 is TGTGCCAGCAGTTTGAACAGGGGCGGAGATGAGCAGTTCTTC.

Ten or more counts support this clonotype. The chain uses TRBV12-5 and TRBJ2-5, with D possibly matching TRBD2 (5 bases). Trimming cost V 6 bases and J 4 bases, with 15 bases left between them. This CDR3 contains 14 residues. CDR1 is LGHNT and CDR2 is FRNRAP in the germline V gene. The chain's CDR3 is CASGQSGPLETQYF. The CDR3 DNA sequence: TGTGCTAGTGGCCAAAGCGGACCCCTAGAGACCCAGTACTTC.

The DNA of the CDR3 is TGTGCCAGCAGTCCCGGGGCACTCTCCTACAATGAGCAGTTCTTC. It translates to CASSPGALSYNEQFF. V gene TRBV6-5 combines with J gene TRBJ2-1; D could derive from TRBD1 or TRBD2 (5 bases each). The CDR3 loop spans 15 amino acids. The V and J ends lost 5 bases and 0 bases respectively, with 11 bases between them. Germline V gives CDR1 MNHEY, CDR2 SVGAGI.

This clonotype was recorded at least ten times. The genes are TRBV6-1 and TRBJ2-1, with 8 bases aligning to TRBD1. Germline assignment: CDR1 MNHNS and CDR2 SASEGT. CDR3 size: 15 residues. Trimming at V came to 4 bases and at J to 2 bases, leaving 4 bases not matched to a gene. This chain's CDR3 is CASSADRATYNEQFF. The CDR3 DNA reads TGTGCCAGCAGTGCGGACAGGGCAACCTACAATGAGCAGTTCTTC.

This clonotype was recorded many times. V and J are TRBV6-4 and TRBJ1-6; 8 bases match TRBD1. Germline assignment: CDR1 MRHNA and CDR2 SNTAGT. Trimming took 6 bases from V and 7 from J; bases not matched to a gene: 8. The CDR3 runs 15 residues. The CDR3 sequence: CASSERTGQNSPLHF. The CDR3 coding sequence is TGTGCCAGCAGCGAGAGGACAGGGCAGAATTCACCCCTCCACTTT.

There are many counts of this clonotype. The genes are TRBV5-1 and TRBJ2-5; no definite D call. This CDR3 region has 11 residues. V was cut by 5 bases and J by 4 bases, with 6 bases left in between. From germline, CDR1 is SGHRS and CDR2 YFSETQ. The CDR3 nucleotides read TGCGCCAGCAGGGGCGGAGAGACCCAGTACTTC. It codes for CASRGGETQYF. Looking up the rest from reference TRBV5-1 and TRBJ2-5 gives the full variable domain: KAGVTQTPRYLIKTRGQQVTLSCSPISGHRSVSWYQQTPGQGLQFLFEYFSETQRNKGNFPGRFSGRQFSNSRSEMNVSTLELGDSALYLCASRGGETQYFGPGTRLLVL.

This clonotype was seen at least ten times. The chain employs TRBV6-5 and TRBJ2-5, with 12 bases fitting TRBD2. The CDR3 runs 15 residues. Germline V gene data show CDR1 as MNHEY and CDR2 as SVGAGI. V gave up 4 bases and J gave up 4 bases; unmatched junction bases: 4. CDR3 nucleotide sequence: TGTGCCAGCAGTTCAGGACTAGCGGGAAGAGAGACCCAGTACTTC. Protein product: CASSSGLAGRETQYF.

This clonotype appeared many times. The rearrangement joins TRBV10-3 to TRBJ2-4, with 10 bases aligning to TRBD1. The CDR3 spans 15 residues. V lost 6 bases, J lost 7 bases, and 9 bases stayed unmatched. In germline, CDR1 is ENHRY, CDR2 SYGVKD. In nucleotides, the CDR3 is TGTGCCATCAGGGCGGACAGGGGGGCTGGGAACATTCAGTACTTC. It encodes CAIRADRGAGNIQYF.

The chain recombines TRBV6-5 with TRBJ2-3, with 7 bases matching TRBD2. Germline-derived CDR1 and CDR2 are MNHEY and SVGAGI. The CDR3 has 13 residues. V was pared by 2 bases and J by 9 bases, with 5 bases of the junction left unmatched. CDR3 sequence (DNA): TGTGCCAGCAGTTACCCCCAGGGAGGGACGCAGTATTTT. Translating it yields CASSYPQGGTQYF.

In DNA form, the CDR3 reads TGTGCCAGCAGCCAAGGGTCGGGCCAAGAGACCCAGTACTTC. It is translated as CASSQGSGQETQYF. This chain uses TRBV3-1 with TRBJ2-5; the D is unclear. CDR1 is LGHDT and CDR2 is YNNKEL in the germline V gene (reference sequence). CDR3 length equals 14 residues. The V end was cut by 1 base, the J end by 1 base, with 7 bases between.

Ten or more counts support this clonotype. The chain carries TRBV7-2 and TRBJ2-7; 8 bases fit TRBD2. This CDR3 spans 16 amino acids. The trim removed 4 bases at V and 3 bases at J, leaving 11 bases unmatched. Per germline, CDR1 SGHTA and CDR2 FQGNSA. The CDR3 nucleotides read TGTGCCAGCAGCTCCCGGGGGGGTAGCGCTGTCTACGAGCAGTACTTC. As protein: CASSSRGGSAVYEQYF.

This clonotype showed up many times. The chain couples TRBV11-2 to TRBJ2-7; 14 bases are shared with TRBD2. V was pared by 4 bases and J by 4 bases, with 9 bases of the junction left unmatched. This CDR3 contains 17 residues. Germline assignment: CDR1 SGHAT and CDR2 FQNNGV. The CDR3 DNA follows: TGTGCCAGCAGCTCTTTCTATCGGACTAGCGGGAGGTACGAGCAGTACTTC. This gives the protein CASSSFYRTSGRYEQYF. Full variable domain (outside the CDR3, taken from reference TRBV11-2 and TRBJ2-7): EAGVAQSPRYKIIEKRQSVAFWCNPISGHATLYWYQQILGQGPKLLIQFQNNGVVDDSQLPKDRFSAERLKGVDSTLKIQPAKLEDSAVYLCASSSFYRTSGRYEQYFGPGTRLTVT.